The T cell receptor beta chain described here comes from a study of blood T cell repertoires in COVID-19. Study overall: Both acute and convalescent COVID-19 samples were obtained from the United States, Italy and Spain. The analysed material was cDNA or gDNA that came from T cells, B-cell-depleted T cells, or PBMCs.

As originally analysed: The assay estimated nucleated cells by amplifying reference gene primers. Libraries were prepared by immunoSEQ multiplex PCR; TCRdb keeps only in-frame clonotypes and omits some of them. That table supplies the V and J calls and clone size; D and trimming were determined from the DNA. The data show 200,000 to 250,000 clones, roughly nine tenths seen once. Germline CDR1 MNHEY, CDR2 SMNVEV (reference sequence). V was cut by 6 bases and J by 0 bases, with 12 bases left in between. The CDR3 has 16 amino acids. V usage is TRBV27 and J usage is TRBJ1-6; D is perhaps TRBD1 (6 bases). Material: peripheral blood. The receptor comes from a woman aged 18-35 years who had recovered from COVID-19. In DNA, the CDR3 is TGTGCCAGCAGACGCGGACAGACCTCCTATAATTCACCCCTCCACTTT. This encodes CASRRGQTSYNSPLHF.